The 5 T cell receptor beta chains given below trace back to one sample, sequenced in a study of OX40 agonist ivuxolimab in advanced cancers. The protocol used for the library was the immunoSEQ multiplex PCR assay. Sourced from immuneACCESS, this table was stored by TCRdb with only in-frame sequences that have V and J called. A share of the clones is absent; for the studies checked, an unresolved V gene accounts for under half, and the remainder has no known explanation. The sample table shows about 69,000 clones, and 90% to 95% are seen once. The top ten hold 0.25% to 0.35% of the sample. The sample here was CD4+ or CD8+ T cells sorted from blood, taken in a trial of the OX40 agonist ivuxolimab. The receptors were sampled from an adult with an advanced solid tumor such as melanoma, head and neck, liver or kidney cancer.

V is TRBV5-4 and J is TRBJ2-7; the D gene is possibly TRBD1 (6 bases). The V gene's germline CDR1 is SGHNT and CDR2 YYREEE (reference sequence). The CDR3 has 16 residues. Trimming took 3 bases from V and 4 from J, leaving 20 bases between them. In nucleotides, the CDR3 is TGTGCCAGCAGCTCCTCCGCAGGGGCGGTTTATTACGAGCAGTACTTC. Its translation is CASSSSAGAVYYEQYF. Using reference TRBV5-4 and TRBJ2-7 for the parts outside the CDR3, the full variable domain is ETGVTQSPTHLIKTRGQQVTLRCSSQSGHNTVSWYQQALGQGPQFIFQYYREEENGRGNFPPRFSGLQFPNYSSELNVNALELDDSALYLCASSSSAGAVYYEQYFGPGTRLTVT.

The chain carries TRBV27 and TRBJ2-3; no firm D call. V lost 2 bases to trimming and J lost 0 bases, with 9 bases between them. CDR1 is MNHEY and CDR2 is SMNVEV in the germline V gene (reference sequence). CDR3 size: 15 residues. CDR3 bases: TGTGCCAGCAGTTTACGAGGAGACAGCACAGATACGCAGTATTTT. It yields the protein CASSLRGDSTDTQYF.

This rearrangement joins TRBV19 to TRBJ2-6; possible D gene TRBD1, 5 bases. The ends were cut back, 4 bases at V and 0 bases at J, with 13 bases in the middle. In germline, CDR1 is LNHDA, CDR2 SQIVND (reference sequence). CDR3 length: 17 residues. CDR3 in amino acids: CASSTLMTASGANVLTF. The CDR3 coding sequence is TGTGCCAGTAGTACTCTAATGACAGCCTCTGGGGCCAACGTCCTGACTTTC.

This chain connects TRBV7-9 to TRBJ2-7, with TRBD2 matching over 8 bases. This CDR3 spans 14 amino acids. Germline-derived CDR1 and CDR2 are SEHNR and FQNEAQ (reference sequence). V shed 3 bases and J 4 bases; nucleotides not matched to a gene: 5. CDR3 protein: CASSFSGSVYEQYF. CDR3 DNA: TGTGCCAGCAGCTTCAGCGGGAGTGTGTACGAGCAGTACTTC. The full variable domain, rest sourced from reference TRBV7-9 and TRBJ2-7, is DTGVSQNPRHKITKRGQNVTFRCDPISEHNRLYWYRQTLGQGPEFLTYFQNEAQLEKSRLLSDRFSAERPKGSFSTLEIQRTEQGDSAMYLCASSFSGSVYEQYFGPGTRLTVT.

This chain joins TRBV2 and TRBJ1-1, with TRBD1 as a possible D gene (6 bases). Germline V CDR1 and CDR2: SNHLY, FYNNEI. The CDR3 is made up of 14 amino acids. V was clipped by 6 bases and J by 7 bases, with 18 bases between them. The CDR3 spells CASSVTGFRYEAFF. The CDR3 DNA reads as TGTGCCAGCAGCGTTACAGGGTTTCGGTATGAAGCTTTCTTT.